What follows is one TCR beta chain and its context. The data are from a study of Ad26.COV2.S vaccination and SARS-CoV-2 variants. Study background: Participants got Ad26.COV2.S intramuscularly, once or twice 56 days apart.

The CDR3 has 13 residues. Trimming pared 2 bases from V and 2 bases from J, leaving 7 bases between. Per germline, CDR1 MNHEY and CDR2 SVGAGI. The treatment is: some 20 received Ad26.COV2.S at low or high dose, single or two shots; roughly 5 received placebo; per-sample allocation not given. Repertoires come from day 63 after the first vaccine or placebo injection. Assay used: immunoSEQ multiplex PCR; TCRdb lists only in-frame clones, some missing. The sample has about 680,000 clones, roughly 90% seen once. This sequence joins TRBV6-5 and TRBJ2-7; no reliable D call. This receptor was taken from a person between 18 and 60 years old who received the Ad26.COV2.S COVID-19 vaccine or a placebo. The starting material was peripheral blood, obtained in a trial of Ad26.COV2.S vaccine versus placebo. The CDR3 reads CASSYTRAYEQYF. The CDR3 region has the DNA TGTGCCAGCAGTTACACCCGGGCCTACGAGCAGTACTTC.